These 24 T cell receptor beta chains came from one sample sequenced in a study of CD8+CD57+ T cells in acquired aplastic anemia. Using genomic DNA as the template, TCR beta VDJ and CDR3 profiling was carried out. Using its own MiXCR run on the reads, TCRdb lists one record per CDR3 protein. In the table there are about 130,000 distinct CDR3 sequences, 48% of which are singletons. Specimen: sorted CD4+, CD8+, or CD8+CD57+ T cells (not recorded which) from PBMCs. The receptors here all came from a human donor in good health, serving as a control.

This chain uses TRBV20-1 with TRBJ2-5; TRBD2 aligns across 7 bases. Losses at the gene ends were 3 bases for V and 2 bases for J; bases not matched to a gene: 3. The CDR3 runs 13 residues. The V gene's germline CDR1 is DFQATT and CDR2 SNEGSKA (reference sequence). The CDR3 nucleotides read TGCAGTGCTAGGAGCGGGGAACAAGAGACCCAGTACTTC. This codes for CSARSGEQETQYF.

There are many counts of this clonotype. The chain has TRBV6-2 or TRBV6-3 and TRBJ2-5, with D perhaps TRBD1 or TRBD2 (7 bases each). In germline, CDR1 is MNHEY, CDR2 SVGEGT. With 5 bases removed from V and 7 bases from J, the gap between germline ends came to 14 bases. This CDR3 is 13 amino acids long. CDR3 nucleotides: TGTGCCAGCAGTAGGGGGCGCGGGGGGACCCAGTACTTC. Its protein is CASSRGRGGTQYF.

The chain combines TRBV10-3 with TRBJ2-7; a weak D match, TRBD1 (5 bases). This CDR3 comprises 15 residues. The V end was cut by 2 bases, the J end by 2 bases, with 13 bases between. Germline V gene data show CDR1 as ENHRY and CDR2 as SYGVKD. CDR3 DNA sequence: TGTGCCATCAGTGAGAAGGCAGGGTTAACCTACGAGCAGTACTTC. Amino acid sequence: CAISEKAGLTYEQYF.

The chain couples TRBV11-1 to TRBJ1-3; 7 bases are a match to TRBD1. The CDR3 runs 17 residues. Germline assignment: CDR1 SGHAT and CDR2 FQDESV (reference sequence). After removal of 1 base from V and 4 bases from J, the junction contained 10 bases not matched to a gene. CDR3 protein: CASSLGRGISWGNTIYF. The CDR3, as DNA: TGTGCCAGCAGCTTAGGCAGGGGGATTTCTTGGGGAAACACCATATATTTT. The full variable domain, with the rest looked up from reference TRBV11-1 and TRBJ1-3, is EAEVAQSPRYKITEKSQAVAFWCDPISGHATLYWYRQILGQGPELLVQFQDESVVDDSQLPKDRFSAERLKGVDSTLKIQPAELGDSAMYLCASSLGRGISWGNTIYFGEGSWLTVV.

The chain has TRBV9 and TRBJ1-6; D gene ambiguous. This CDR3 has 15 residues. V lost 10 bases to trimming and J lost 8 bases, with 22 bases between them. Germline CDR1 and CDR2: SGDLS and YYNGEE. The CDR3 sequence is CAGGVSRAYDSPLHF. The CDR3 region has the DNA TGTGCCGGCGGCGTAAGTAGGGCCTACGATTCACCCCTCCACTTT.

The V gene is TRBV3-1, the J gene TRBJ1-4; tentative D call: TRBD1 (5 bases). V was pared by 4 bases and J by 8 bases, with 14 bases between. The CDR3 is made up of 14 amino acids. CDR1 is LGHDT, CDR2 YNNKEL, per germline (reference sequence). CDR3 in DNA: TGTGCCAGCAGCCCTAGCCGGGGGGTGGAAAAACTGTTTTTT. Its translation is CASSPSRGVEKLFF. The entire variable domain, with the rest obtained from reference TRBV3-1 and TRBJ1-4, is as follows: DTAVSQTPKYLVTQMGNDKSIKCEQNLGHDTMYWYKQDSKKFLKIMFSYNNKELIINETVPNRFSPKSPDKAHLNLHINSLELGDSAVYFCASSPSRGVEKLFFGSGTQLSVL.

V gene TRBV10-3 combines with J gene TRBJ2-7; TRBD2 matches at 7 bases. Germline V gene sequence: CDR1 ENHRY, CDR2 SYGVKD. The CDR3 loop spans 14 amino acids. The V and J ends lost 4 bases and 3 bases, in that order; junction bases with no gene match: 6. This CDR3 is CAISVAGGFYEQYF. CDR3 nucleotides: TGTGCCATCAGTGTAGCCGGGGGGTTCTACGAGCAGTACTTC.

The sample holds many counts of this clonotype. The chain couples TRBV5-1 to TRBJ1-6; TRBD1 might be the D (6 bases). Trimming left V 0 bases short and J 6 bases short, with 10 bases between. Germline lookup yields CDR1 SGHRS and CDR2 YFSETQ. This CDR3 contains 15 residues. CDR3 loop: CASSLDPGVNSPLHF. The CDR3 nucleotides read TGCGCCAGCAGCTTGGATCCAGGGGTTAATTCACCCCTCCACTTT.

In its sample, this clonotype was seen once. The V call is TRBV10-3, the J call TRBJ1-2; 9 bases line up with TRBD1. The CDR3 loop spans 14 amino acids. From germline, CDR1 is ENHRY and CDR2 SYGVKD. V was clipped by 4 bases and J by 7 bases; unmatched bases: 7. Here the CDR3 reads CAISGEQGAFGYTF. The CDR3 bases are TGTGCCATCAGTGGGGAACAGGGGGCGTTTGGCTACACCTTC.

Many counts were recorded for this clonotype. V is TRBV7-2 and J is TRBJ2-2; 11 bases match TRBD2. V trimming: 5 bases; J trimming: 6 bases; junction bases outside the gene matches: 8. The CDR3 spans 16 residues. CDR1 is SGHTA, CDR2 FQGNSA, per germline. DNA for the CDR3: TGTGCCAGCAGCCCTCGGTTAGCGGGGGGGCCCGGGGAGCTGTTTTTT. Translating it yields CASSPRLAGGPGELFF.

This clonotype came up many times. The chain carries TRBV6-5 and TRBJ2-7, with 9 nucleotides matching TRBD1. The CDR3 totals 15 residues. CDR1 and CDR2 from the germline V gene are MNHEY and SVGAGI. V was pared by 4 bases and J by 7 bases, with 11 bases of the junction left unmatched. The CDR3 is CASSSPGQGPSEQYF. The CDR3 DNA follows: TGTGCCAGCAGTTCACCGGGACAGGGTCCTTCGGAGCAGTACTTC.

The genes are TRBV25-1 and TRBJ1-5; no definite D call. Germline V gene sequence: CDR1 MGHDK, CDR2 SYGVNS. V was cut by 2 bases and J by 11 bases, with 13 bases left in between. The CDR3 runs to 13 residues. Here the CDR3 DNA reads TGTGCCAGCAGTGAAGCAGGAGGGCAGGCCCAGCATTTT. Its translation is CASSEAGGQAQHF. Variable domain in full (rest from reference TRBV25-1 and TRBJ1-5): EADIYQTPRYLVIGTGKKITLECSQTMGHDKMYWYQQDPGMELHLIHYSYGVNSTEKGDLSSESTVSRIRTEHFPLTLESARPSHTSQYLCASSEAGGQAQHFGDGTRLSIL.

This CDR3 reads CAISVPRYSGNTIYF. In DNA, the CDR3 is TGTGCCATCAGTGTACCCAGATACTCTGGAAACACCATATATTTT. The V gene is TRBV10-3, the J gene TRBJ1-3; D gene unclear. V was pared by 4 bases and J by 0 bases, with 10 bases between. The CDR3 runs to 15 residues. Germline CDR1 and CDR2: ENHRY and SYGVKD.

This clonotype was recorded many times. The chain carries TRBV29-1 and TRBJ2-4; 9 bases are shared with TRBD1. CDR1 and CDR2 from the germline V gene are SQVTM and ANQGSEA. J was trimmed by 16 bases and V by 7 bases; bases with no gene match: 20. The CDR3 extends over 14 amino acids. The CDR3 loop is CSAGGGTHTGGIYF. The CDR3 DNA sequence: TGCAGCGCAGGAGGAGGAACCCACACAGGGGGCATTTACTTC.

This clonotype was observed a handful of times. The CDR3 DNA reads as TGCAGCGTGGGGACTAGCGGGGGCAGTGAGCAGTTCTTC. This codes for CSVGTSGGSEQFF. The chain has TRBV29-1 and TRBJ2-1; TRBD2 aligns across 14 bases. This CDR3 comprises 13 residues. Germline V gene lookup returns CDR1 SQVTM and CDR2 ANQGSEA. J lost 9 bases, V lost 6 bases, and 4 bases had no gene match.

This clonotype was counted at least ten times. The J gene is TRBJ1-2, the V gene TRBV5-6; D is uncertain. The V end was cut by 1 base, the J end by 1 base, with 8 bases between. Germline assignment: CDR1 SGHDT and CDR2 YYEEEE. The CDR3 totals 14 residues. The CDR3 nucleotides are TGTGCCAGCAGCTTGAGACACCTTAACTATGGCTACACCTTC. Translated, it gives CASSLRHLNYGYTF. The full variable domain, with the rest looked up from reference TRBV5-6 and TRBJ1-2, is DAGVTQSPTHLIKTRGQQVTLRCSPKSGHDTVSWYQQALGQGPQFIFQYYEEEERQRGNFPDRFSGHQFPNYSSELNVNALLLGDSALYLCASSLRHLNYGYTFGSGTRLTVV.

Turning to this clonotype: A read error may be the cause here, since a much bigger clone is one base away. The CDR3 coding sequence is TGTGCCAGCAGCTTCGAGACAGGGGGCTACGCTGAAGCTTTCTTT. This translates into CASSFETGGYAEAFF. This rearrangement joins TRBV2 to TRBJ1-1, with 10 bases that match TRBD1. CDR1 is SNHLY, CDR2 FYNNEI, per germline. V lost 6 bases to trimming and J lost 6 bases; unmatched junction nucleotides: 10. This CDR3 is built from 15 residues.

The rearrangement links TRBV19 to TRBJ1-1; TRBD1 agrees at 9 bases. Germline V lookup: CDR1 LNHDA, CDR2 SQIVND (reference sequence). This CDR3 has 14 amino acids. The trim removed 3 bases at V and 7 bases at J, leaving 6 bases unmatched. CDR3 in amino acids: CASSITGGGSEAFF. CDR3 bases: TGTGCCAGTAGTATTACAGGGGGCGGGAGTGAAGCTTTCTTT.

This clonotype was picked up many times. The chain is built from TRBV6-5 and TRBJ2-2; 8 nucleotides agree with TRBD1. The germline V gene has CDR1 MNHEY and CDR2 SVGAGI. After removal of 6 bases from V and 7 bases from J, the junction contained 10 bases not matched to a gene. The length of the CDR3 is 15 residues. This CDR3 is CASRGGRGQSGELFF. The CDR3, as DNA: TGTGCCAGCAGGGGGGGCAGGGGGCAAAGCGGGGAGCTGTTTTTT.

This clonotype was seen repeatedly, ten times or more. The chain recombines TRBV7-2 with TRBJ1-3, with 7 bases fitting TRBD1. Germline CDR1 and CDR2: SGHTA and FQGNSA. CDR3 length: 17 amino acids. With V trimmed by 5 bases and J by 0 bases, 10 bases remained unmatched. The CDR3 sequence: CASSRPDRASSGNTIYF. The CDR3 region has the DNA TGTGCCAGCAGCCGTCCCGACAGGGCAAGCTCTGGAAACACCATATATTTT. Looking up the rest from reference TRBV7-2 and TRBJ1-3 gives the full variable domain: GAGVSQSPSNKVTEKGKDVELRCDPISGHTALYWYRQSLGQGLEFLIYFQGNSAPDKSGLPSDRFSAERTGGSVSTLTIQRTQQEDSAVYLCASSRPDRASSGNTIYFGEGSWLTVV.

In its sample, this clonotype is medium-sized (0.01 to 0.1%). This chain uses TRBV2 with TRBJ2-7, with D perhaps TRBD1 (5 bases). The CDR3 has 13 amino acids. Per germline, CDR1 SNHLY and CDR2 FYNNEI. V lost 3 bases to trimming and J lost 6 bases, with 12 bases between them. The CDR3 bases are TGTGCCAGCAGTGATGCCCTAGGGGCCGAGCAGTACTTC. Translated: CASSDALGAEQYF.

The rearrangement uses TRBV7-3 and TRBJ2-1, with 11 bases lining up with TRBD2. Losses at the gene ends were 5 bases for V and 10 bases for J; bases not matched to a gene: 4. Looked up from germline, CDR1 is SGHTA and CDR2 is FQGTGA. The CDR3 has 13 residues. For the CDR3, the DNA is TGTGCCAGCAGCACCGGACTAGCGGGCGAGCAGTTCTTC. This translates into CASSTGLAGEQFF.

The J gene is TRBJ2-7, the V gene TRBV2, with 9 bases that match TRBD2. Germline V CDR1 and CDR2: SNHLY, FYNNEI. The CDR3 contains 15 residues. Trimming cost V 4 bases and J 4 bases; bases outside gene matches: 8. Here the CDR3 reads CASSVLSGGPYEQYF. The CDR3 nucleotides read TGTGCCAGCAGTGTGCTTAGCGGGGGCCCATACGAGCAGTACTTC.

This clonotype has a handful of counts. A much larger clone lies one base from this, so it may be a read error. V and J are TRBV4-3 and TRBJ2-7; D is undetermined. The V gene's germline CDR1 is LGHNA and CDR2 YSLEER. The CDR3 covers 17 residues. With 1 base removed from V and 2 bases from J, the gap between germline ends came to 18 bases. CDR3 loop: CASSQGWVSSGTYEQYF. In DNA, the CDR3 is TGCGCCAGCAGCCAAGGTTGGGTCTCCTCAGGAACCTACGAGCAGTACTTC.